These 22 T cell receptor beta chains originate from one sample sequenced in a study of patients and donors after allogeneic stem cell transplantation. Via MiXCR, TCRdb re-called the RT-PCR reads, giving one row per CDR3 protein. The data show roughly 880,000 distinct CDR3 sequences, with 18% seen just once and 5% to 7.5% held by the top ten. Specimen: blood, either unsorted or a sorted T cell fraction (not recorded which). The origin of the receptors is a human donor who was either an allogeneic HSCT recipient or a stem cell or donor lymphocyte infusion donor (not recorded which). It is not recorded whose cells these are; they may come from a transplant donor.

The rearrangement links TRBV6-5 to TRBJ2-2, with D hard to call. Trimming took 1 base from V and 4 from J, leaving 10 bases between them. CDR1 and CDR2 (germline): MNHEY, SVGAGI. The CDR3 has 15 amino acids. CDR3 bases: TGTGCCAGCAGTTACTATGGAAGTTCCACCGGGGAGCTGTTTTTT. As protein: CASSYYGSSTGELFF.

This clonotype appeared a few times. A much larger clone differs by one base, so this may be a read error. The gene calls are TRBV20-1 and TRBJ1-2; no definite D call. The length of the CDR3 is 12 residues. The V end was cut by 2 bases, the J end by 4 bases, with 8 bases between. Germline CDR1 reads DFQATT; CDR2 reads SNEGSKA (reference sequence). The CDR3 is CSARMGSYGYTF. In DNA, the CDR3 is TGCAGTGCTAGAATGGGGAGCTATGGCTACACCTTC.

The chain has TRBV6-2 or TRBV6-3 and TRBJ2-7, with TRBD1 matching 8 bases. Germline assignment: CDR1 MNHEY and CDR2 SVGEGT. This CDR3 has 15 residues. V was pared by 5 bases and J by 2 bases, with 8 bases of the junction left unmatched. The CDR3 nucleotides are TGTGCCAGCAGTCCCTTAGGGACAGGTACCTACGAGCAGTACTTC. Residues: CASSPLGTGTYEQYF.

This clonotype has just a few counts. The V gene is TRBV6-4, the J gene TRBJ1-1; D ambiguous. V was pared by 5 bases and J by 1 base, with 14 bases between. Germline V CDR1 and CDR2: MRHNA, SNTAGT. CDR3 length: 15 residues. For the CDR3, the DNA is TGTGCCAGCAGTTTGACGGAGAGTGAGAACACTGAAGCTTTCTTT. It yields the protein CASSLTESENTEAFF.

The chain uses TRBV2 and TRBJ2-7; D is possibly TRBD2 (6 bases). The germline V gene encodes CDR1 SNHLY and CDR2 FYNNEI. The CDR3 has 13 amino acids. Trimming took off 6 bases at V and 4 bases at J, with 13 bases between the two ends. CDR3 DNA sequence: TGTGCCAGCAGACCCGGGACTGGTTACGAGCAGTACTTC. Protein sequence: CASRPGTGYEQYF.

This clonotype was detected only a few times. J is TRBJ2-5 and V is TRBV20-1, with 10 positions matching TRBD2. This CDR3 comprises 16 residues. CDR1 is DFQATT and CDR2 is SNEGSKA in the germline V gene (reference sequence). V gave up 3 bases and J gave up 3 bases; unmatched junction bases: 10. This chain's CDR3 is CSARRSGLAEKETQYF. For the CDR3, the DNA is TGCAGTGCTAGGCGGTCCGGACTAGCGGAAAAAGAGACCCAGTACTTC.

This chain links TRBV29-1 with TRBJ1-1; 7 nucleotides align to TRBD1. The CDR3 is 12 amino acids. V shed 8 bases and J 6 bases; nucleotides not matched to a gene: 9. Germline CDR1 reads SQVTM; CDR2 reads ANQGSEA. In DNA form, the CDR3 reads TGCAGCACCCAGGGGGGAGTCGCTGAAGCTTTCTTT. It translates to CSTQGGVAEAFF.

The genes are TRBV9 and TRBJ2-1, with TRBD1 identical over 10 bases. There are 15 residues in the CDR3. V dropped 2 bases and J dropped 2; count of bases not matched to a gene: 1. Germline-derived CDR1 and CDR2 are SGDLS and YYNGEE. CDR3 in DNA: TGTGCCAGCAGCGTGGGACAGGGGCCCTACAATGAGCAGTTCTTC. It translates to CASSVGQGPYNEQFF.

This clonotype was detected a few times. The chain joins TRBV4-1 to TRBJ2-1; 12 positions agree with TRBD2. Germline V gene data show CDR1 as MGHRA and CDR2 as YSYEKL. V gave up 0 bases and J gave up 7 bases; unmatched junction bases: 10. CDR3 size: 18 residues. CDR3 DNA: TGCGCCAGCAGCCAAGATGGGGGGCTAGCGGGGGGGCGGAATGAGCAGTTCTTC. Protein product: CASSQDGGLAGGRNEQFF.

The chain carries TRBV7-8 and TRBJ1-1; D is perhaps TRBD1 (5 bases). Germline V gives CDR1 SGHVS, CDR2 FQNEAQ. The length of the CDR3 is 15 residues. V was trimmed by 1 base and J by 11 bases, leaving 20 bases between them. The CDR3 loop is CASSLDGVGQIGAFF. The CDR3 nucleotides are TGTGCCAGCAGCTTAGACGGTGTGGGGCAGATAGGCGCTTTCTTT. The variable domain in full, with the rest retrieved from reference TRBV7-8 and TRBJ1-1, is GAGVSQSPRYKVAKRGQDVALRCDPISGHVSLFWYQQALGQGPEFLTYFQNEAQLDKSGLPSDRFFAERPEGSVSTLKIQRTQQEDSAVYLCASSLDGVGQIGAFFGQGTRLTVV.

The sample holds a few counts of this clonotype. V gene TRBV6-2 or TRBV6-3 combines with J gene TRBJ2-1, with D hard to call. Germline V gene lookup returns CDR1 MNHEY and CDR2 SVGEGT. Trimming took off 9 bases at V and 2 bases at J, with 14 bases between the two ends. The length of the CDR3 is 14 residues. The CDR3, as DNA: TGTGCCAGTACCGAGCTTAGCCCCTACAATGAGCAGTTCTTC. Protein product: CASTELSPYNEQFF.

The V call is TRBV14, the J call TRBJ2-5, with 7 positions matching TRBD1. Germline V gene data show CDR1 as SGHDN and CDR2 as FVKESK. CDR3 length: 15 amino acids. V gave up 4 bases and J gave up 4 bases; unmatched junction bases: 9. As DNA, the CDR3 is TGTGCCAGCAGCCTTCGACAGGGAGAGGGAGAGACCCAGTACTTC. This encodes CASSLRQGEGETQYF. The full variable domain, completed using reference TRBV14 and TRBJ2-5, is EAGVTQFPSHSVIEKGQTVTLRCDPISGHDNLYWYRRVMGKEIKFLLHFVKESKQDESGMPNNRFLAERTGGTYSTLKVQPAELEDSGVYFCASSLRQGEGETQYFGPGTRLLVL.

This clonotype was observed a few times. The chain links TRBV20-1 to TRBJ2-3; weak D call: TRBD2 (6 bases). V shed 4 bases and J shed 2 bases, with 10 bases lying between them. Per germline, CDR1 DFQATT and CDR2 SNEGSKA (reference sequence). This CDR3 contains 13 residues. The chain's CDR3 is CSAIAGTTDTQYF. CDR3 sequence (DNA): TGCAGTGCTATCGCGGGGACCACAGATACGCAGTATTTT.

The chain links TRBV9 to TRBJ2-5, with 11 nucleotides matching TRBD1. Losses at the gene ends were 8 bases for V and 7 bases for J; bases not matched to a gene: 4. The CDR3 runs to 12 residues. The germline V gene encodes CDR1 SGDLS and CDR2 YYNGEE. CDR3: CASQGTGGTQYF. For the CDR3, the DNA is TGTGCCAGTCAAGGGACAGGGGGGACCCAGTACTTC.

This chain connects TRBV7-2 to TRBJ2-7; D possibly corresponds to TRBD2 (5 bases). V was pared by 4 bases and J by 4 bases, with 8 bases between. The germline V gene encodes CDR1 SGHTA and CDR2 FQGNSA. The CDR3 is 12 amino acids. The CDR3 reads CASSWERYEQYF. Here the CDR3 DNA reads TGTGCCAGCAGCTGGGAGAGGTACGAGCAGTACTTC.

V and J are TRBV7-8 and TRBJ1-2; a possible D gene is TRBD1 (5 bases). The CDR3 has 12 amino acids. Trimming stripped 8 bases from V and 4 bases from J, with 11 bases between. The germline CDR1 and CDR2 sequences are SGHVS and FQNEAQ. The CDR3: CASRGESYGYTF. The CDR3 DNA sequence: TGTGCCAGCCGGGGGGAGAGCTATGGCTACACCTTC.

A single count supports this clonotype. This sequence joins TRBV20-1 and TRBJ2-7; D may be TRBD2 (5 bases). CDR3 size: 15 residues. Germline CDR1 reads DFQATT; CDR2 reads SNEGSKA (reference sequence). The V gene lost 6 bases and the J gene lost 3 bases, with 21 bases spanning the gap. CDR3 sequence reads: CSAPGGRGPYYEQYF. In DNA form, the CDR3 reads TGCAGTGCGCCCGGCGGCCGAGGGCCTTACTACGAGCAGTACTTC.

This clonotype was counted a few times. The chain carries TRBV5-6 and TRBJ2-5; TRBD1 or TRBD2 may be the D gene (5 bases each). Germline V gene data show CDR1 as SGHDT and CDR2 as YYEEEE. V shed 4 bases and J shed 5 bases, with 15 bases lying between them. The CDR3 loop spans 14 amino acids. CDR3 in amino acids: CASSAYPGSETQYF. In nucleotides, the CDR3 is TGTGCCAGCAGCGCTTACCCAGGGAGCGAGACCCAGTACTTC.

This clonotype was counted a few times. The chain employs TRBV9 and TRBJ2-1, with TRBD2 matching over 12 bases. J was trimmed by 6 bases and V by 4 bases; bases with no gene match: 8. This CDR3 has 16 residues. CDR1 and CDR2 (germline): SGDLS, YYNGEE. The CDR3 loop reads CASSSGLAGRSNEQFF. CDR3 sequence (DNA): TGTGCCAGCAGCTCAGGACTAGCGGGAAGGTCCAATGAGCAGTTCTTC.

The chain carries TRBV2 and TRBJ2-3; 9 bases map to TRBD1. Germline values: CDR1 SNHLY, CDR2 FYNNEI. The junction had 7 bases not matched to a gene; V was cut back by 7 bases and J by 8 bases. CDR3 length: 13 amino acids. The CDR3 sequence is CASNDRGSRTQYF. CDR3 DNA: TGTGCCAGCAATGACAGGGGGTCCCGTACGCAGTATTTT.

The rearrangement uses TRBV20-1 and TRBJ2-7; D not resolved. CDR1 and CDR2 (germline): DFQATT, SNEGSKA (reference sequence). The CDR3 length is 15 residues. V was pared by 0 bases and J by 3 bases, with 15 bases between. The CDR3 coding sequence is TGCAGTGCTAGAGATAACCTTGGCAGACACTACGAGCAGTACTTC. It specifies CSARDNLGRHYEQYF.

The V call is TRBV12-3 or TRBV12-4, the J call TRBJ2-3; TRBD2 matches at 8 bases. CDR3 length: 16 amino acids. J lost 0 bases, V lost 5 bases, and 7 bases had no gene match. CDR3: CASSGLAQTSTDTQYF. The CDR3 coding sequence is TGTGCCAGCAGTGGACTAGCACAAACTAGCACAGATACGCAGTATTTT.